This T cell receptor beta chain was found in a study of blood T cell repertoires in COVID-19. In the study overall: PBMCs, B-cell-depleted T cells, or T cells provided the cDNA or gDNA that made up the material.

Assay: immunoSEQ multiplex PCR; the TCRdb copy retains only in-frame clones and omits some. The sample lists about 380,000 clones, more than 75% occurring once. Germline CDR1 reads SGHTA; CDR2 reads FQGNSA. CDR3 length: 15 amino acids. V gave up 5 bases and J gave up 3 bases; unmatched junction bases: 7. The study assigned cohorts using participant-reported clinical history. Donors in Cohort 3 counted as recovered after two negative PCRs, clearance, or symptom resolution. The TCR was taken from a man aged 25-40 years who had recovered from COVID-19. The chain couples TRBV7-2 to TRBJ2-1, with 7 bases aligning to TRBD1. Sequenced sample: PBMCs or T cells enriched from blood (not recorded which). CDR3 bases: TGTGCCAGCAGCCCGGACAGGCAAAGCTACAATGAGCAGTTCTTC. Translated, it gives CASSPDRQSYNEQFF.